This TCR beta chain is drawn from a study of blood T cell repertoires in COVID-19. In the study overall: Acute and convalescent COVID-19 samples came from the United States, Italy and Spain. T cells, B-cell-depleted T cells, or PBMCs provided the cDNA or gDNA that served as material.

As handled by the study authors: Estimated nucleated cell counts came from reference gene primer amplification. Method: immunoSEQ multiplex PCR; TCRdb's copy keeps in-frame clones and lacks some. V, J and clone size derive from that table, while D and trimming were established from the DNA sequence. The table shows 270,000 or so clones, with under 90% occurring only once. This clone was picked up one time. The TCR originated in a middle-aged woman who had recovered from COVID-19. Sample: peripheral blood.

The DNA for the CDR3 is TGTGCCACTAAACAGGGGGTGGTGGATCAGCCCCAGCATTTT. This codes for CATKQGVVDQPQHF. J is TRBJ1-5 and V is TRBV15, with 8 bases lining up with TRBD1. This CDR3 is 14 amino acids long. J gave up 5 bases and V 9 bases, and 9 bases lay outside the gene matches. CDR1 and CDR2 from the germline V gene are LNHNV and YYDKDF (reference sequence). Full variable domain (outside the CDR3, taken from reference TRBV15 and TRBJ1-5): DAMVIQNPRYQVTQFGKPVTLSCSQTLNHNVMYWYQQKSSQAPKLLFHYYDKDFNNEADTPDNFQSRRPNTSFCFLDIRSPGLGDTAMYLCATKQGVVDQPQHFGDGTRLSIL.